What follows is one T cell receptor beta chain and its context. The sample comes from a study of blood T cell repertoires in COVID-19. Turning to the study itself: Samples taken during acute and convalescent COVID-19 were collected in the United States, Italy and Spain. PBMCs, B-cell-depleted T cells, or T cells provided the cDNA or gDNA that made up the material.

CDR1 LGHDT and CDR2 YNNKEL come from the germline V gene (reference sequence). Trimming cost V 2 bases and J 10 bases, with 11 bases left between them. The CDR3 has 12 residues. The repertoire was sequenced with immunoSEQ multiplex PCR; TCRdb's copy has only in-frame clones and lacks some. The repertoire has around 300,000 clones, roughly 88% of them found once; the top ten carry 9.5% to 11%. Sequenced material: peripheral blood. The gene calls are TRBV3-1 (or the pseudogene TRBV3-2) and TRBJ1-1; D call uncertain. The receptor's source is a woman in her sixties or seventies with acute or convalescent COVID-19. CDR3 in amino acids: CASSQSGVGAFF. CDR3 coding DNA: TGTGCCAGCAGCCAAAGCGGGGTGGGAGCTTTCTTT.